The rows below give T cell receptor beta chains drawn from one sample of a study of cytomegalovirus exposure and HLA in healthy donors. Libraries were prepared by immunoSEQ multiplex PCR; TCRdb keeps only in-frame clonotypes and omits some of them. This sample has 55,000 to 70,000 clones, with around 74% found just once. Sequencing was performed on PBMCs. These receptor sequences come from an older woman in good health and CMV-seropositive. Each CDR3 is given with its conserved first and last residue. Each record gives: CDR3 protein, CDR3 DNA, V gene, J gene, D gene, clone size. D genes are given only for firm matches. The listing skips clone size in some rows; elsewhere it reads once, few, many or a size class.

CDR3aa: CAIGKDRGTGELFF
CDR3nt: TGTGCCATCGGCAAGGACAGGGGAACCGGGGAGCTGTTTTTT
v_gene: TRBV10-3
j_gene: TRBJ2-2
d_gene: TRBD1
abundance: .

CDR3aa: CASRTELYGYTF
CDR3nt: TGTGCCAGCAGAACAGAACTCTATGGCTACACCTTC
v_gene: TRBV6-5
j_gene: TRBJ1-2
d_gene: .
abundance: .

CDR3aa: CASIAGATEAFF
CDR3nt: TGTGCCAGCATCGCGGGAGCCACTGAAGCTTTCTTT
v_gene: TRBV6-1
j_gene: TRBJ1-1
d_gene: .
abundance: few

CDR3aa: CASSLSITGNIQYF
CDR3nt: TGTGCCAGCAGTTTGTCCATAACAGGAAACATTCAGTACTTC
v_gene: TRBV27
j_gene: TRBJ2-4
d_gene: .
abundance: .

CDR3aa: CASRSLATDTQYF
CDR3nt: TGTGCCTCTCGAAGCCTAGCAACAGATACGCAGTATTTT
v_gene: TRBV2
j_gene: TRBJ2-3
d_gene: .
abundance: .

CDR3aa: CASSIGTGGGQPQHF
CDR3nt: TGTGCCAGCAGTATAGGGACAGGGGGCGGACAGCCCCAGCATTTT
v_gene: TRBV27
j_gene: TRBJ1-5
d_gene: TRBD1
abundance: .

CDR3aa: CASRGAGLAVYNEQFF
CDR3nt: TGTGCCAGCAGGGGTGCGGGACTAGCGGTGTACAATGAGCAGTTCTTC
v_gene: TRBV7-9
j_gene: TRBJ2-1
d_gene: TRBD2
abundance: .

CDR3aa: CASSQDRVADTQYF
CDR3nt: TGCGCCAGCAGCCAAGATCGGGTGGCAGATACGCAGTATTTT
v_gene: TRBV4-1
j_gene: TRBJ2-3
d_gene: .
abundance: .

CDR3aa: CASSGTGFLNGYTF
CDR3nt: TGTGCCAGCAGCGGGACAGGGTTTTTAAACGGCTACACCTTC
v_gene: TRBV2
j_gene: TRBJ1-2
d_gene: TRBD1
abundance: .

CDR3aa: CASSQEGGVVNTEAFF
CDR3nt: TGCGCCAGCAGCCAAGAGGGGGGGGTGGTGAACACTGAAGCTTTCTTT
v_gene: TRBV4-1
j_gene: TRBJ1-1
d_gene: .
abundance: .

CDR3aa: CASSQDLAGNYGYTF
CDR3nt: TGCGCCAGCAGCCAAGATCTGGCAGGGAACTATGGCTACACCTTC
v_gene: TRBV4-1
j_gene: TRBJ1-2
d_gene: .
abundance: .

CDR3aa: CASTPGTGQWEQYF
CDR3nt: TGTGCCAGCACCCCTGGGACAGGACAATGGGAGCAGTACTTC
v_gene: TRBV2
j_gene: TRBJ2-7
d_gene: TRBD1
abundance: .

CDR3aa: CASSAGTSAYNEQFF
CDR3nt: TGCGCCAGCAGCGCCGGGACTAGCGCGTACAATGAGCAGTTCTTC
v_gene: TRBV5-1
j_gene: TRBJ2-1
d_gene: TRBD2
abundance: few

CDR3aa: CASGKYADTQYF
CDR3nt: TGTGCTAGTGGTAAATATGCAGATACGCAGTATTTT
v_gene: TRBV12-5
j_gene: TRBJ2-3
d_gene: .
abundance: .

CDR3aa: CASSESLRTGVHEQYF
CDR3nt: TGCGCCAGCAGTGAGAGCCTAAGGACAGGGGTACACGAGCAGTACTTC
v_gene: TRBV10-1
j_gene: TRBJ2-7
d_gene: TRBD1
abundance: .

CDR3aa: CASSSGQYNQPQHF
CDR3nt: TGTGCCAGCAGCTCGGGACAGTATAATCAGCCCCAGCATTTT
v_gene: TRBV5-5
j_gene: TRBJ1-5
d_gene: TRBD1
abundance: .

CDR3aa: CASSRGFSNQPQHF
CDR3nt: TGTGCCAGCAGTCGGGGTTTTAGCAATCAGCCCCAGCATTTT
v_gene: TRBV11-2
j_gene: TRBJ1-5
d_gene: .
abundance: .

CDR3aa: CASNRDRGSNQPQHF
CDR3nt: TGTGCCAGCAACCGCGACAGGGGTTCCAATCAGCCCCAGCATTTT
v_gene: TRBV2
j_gene: TRBJ1-5
d_gene: TRBD1
abundance: .

CDR3aa: CAWRDRDFYEQYF
CDR3nt: TGTGCCTGGCGGGACAGGGACTTCTACGAGCAGTACTTC
v_gene: TRBV30
j_gene: TRBJ2-7
d_gene: TRBD1
abundance: once

CDR3aa: CASSNEGAPLTDTQYF
CDR3nt: TGTGCCAGCAGCAACGAGGGGGCGCCCCTCACAGATACGCAGTATTTT
v_gene: TRBV4-2
j_gene: TRBJ2-3
d_gene: TRBD1
abundance: .

CDR3aa: CASSEQGNQPQHF
CDR3nt: TGTGCCAGCAGTGAACAGGGGAATCAGCCCCAGCATTTT
v_gene: TRBV6-1
j_gene: TRBJ1-5
d_gene: .
abundance: few

CDR3aa: CASSSSGTDKNIQYF
CDR3nt: TGTGCCAGCAGTTCCTCCGGGACAGACAAAAACATTCAGTACTTC
v_gene: TRBV28
j_gene: TRBJ2-4
d_gene: TRBD1
abundance: .

CDR3aa: CASSLAGGYDNEQFF
CDR3nt: TGTGCCAGCAGTCTAGCGGGGGGGTATGATAATGAGCAGTTCTTC
v_gene: TRBV28
j_gene: TRBJ2-1
d_gene: TRBD2
abundance: .